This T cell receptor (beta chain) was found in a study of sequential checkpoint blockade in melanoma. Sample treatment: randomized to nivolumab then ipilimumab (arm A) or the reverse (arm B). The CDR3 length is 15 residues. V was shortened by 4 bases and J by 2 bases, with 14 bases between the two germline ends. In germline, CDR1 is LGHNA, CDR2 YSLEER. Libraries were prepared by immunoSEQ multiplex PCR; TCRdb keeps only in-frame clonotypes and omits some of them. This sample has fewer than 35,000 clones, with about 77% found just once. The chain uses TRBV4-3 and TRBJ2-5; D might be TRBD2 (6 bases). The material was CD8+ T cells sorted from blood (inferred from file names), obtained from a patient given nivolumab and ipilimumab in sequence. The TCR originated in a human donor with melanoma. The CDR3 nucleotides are TGCGCCAGCAGCCGGGCCCGGGGAGGTCAAGAGACCCAGTACTTC. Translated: CASSRARGGQETQYF.